Below, 3 T cell receptor beta chains from the same sample are listed, as sequenced in a study of T cell changes during pregnancy in multiple sclerosis. Here immunoSEQ multiplex PCR was the method, and the copy in TCRdb shows in-frame clones only, minus some. The sample has around 100,000 clones; 94% are singletons. Specimen: peripheral blood, collected before pregnancy. The receptor set was obtained from a female donor with multiple sclerosis, enrolled in a pregnancy study.

This rearrangement joins TRBV30 to TRBJ2-7, with 7 bases fitting TRBD1. The V gene's germline CDR1 is GTSNPN and CDR2 SVGIG (reference sequence). The CDR3 length is 12 residues. After removal of 3 bases from V and 3 bases from J, the junction contained 2 bases not matched to a gene. In DNA form, the CDR3 reads TGTGCCTGGAGCCGGGACAGCTACGAGCAGTACTTC. Translated, it gives CAWSRDSYEQYF.

This clone was detected only once. The CDR3 here is CASSPHRLAGDKLKQFF. CDR3 bases: TGTGCCAGCAGCCCCCACCGACTAGCGGGAGATAAATTGAAGCAGTTCTTC. The chain recombines TRBV7-2 with TRBJ2-1, with TRBD2 matching over 12 bases. CDR1 is SGHTA, CDR2 FQGNSA, per germline. V lost 5 bases to trimming and J lost 11 bases; unmatched junction nucleotides: 16. This CDR3 region has 17 residues. The entire variable domain, with the rest obtained from reference TRBV7-2 and TRBJ2-1, is as follows: GAGVSQSPSNKVTEKGKDVELRCDPISGHTALYWYRQSLGQGLEFLIYFQGNSAPDKSGLPSDRFSAERTGGSVSTLTIQRTQQEDSAVYLCASSPHRLAGDKLKQFFGPGTRLTVL.

The CDR3 DNA reads TGTGCCAGCCGGGGTGGAGCGAGCCTTGAAGCTTTCTTT. Translated, it gives CASRGGASLEAFF. The rearrangement joins TRBV2 to TRBJ1-1; D is ambiguous. Trimming removed 8 bases from V and 7 bases from J, with 17 bases in between. CDR3 length: 13 residues. Germline V gene sequence: CDR1 SNHLY, CDR2 FYNNEI. The full variable domain, rest sourced from reference TRBV2 and TRBJ1-1, is EPEVTQTPSHQVTQMGQEVILRCVPISNHLYFYWYRQILGQKVEFLVSFYNNEISEKSEIFDDQFSVERPDGSNFTLKIRSTKLEDSAMYFCASRGGASLEAFFGQGTRLTVV.